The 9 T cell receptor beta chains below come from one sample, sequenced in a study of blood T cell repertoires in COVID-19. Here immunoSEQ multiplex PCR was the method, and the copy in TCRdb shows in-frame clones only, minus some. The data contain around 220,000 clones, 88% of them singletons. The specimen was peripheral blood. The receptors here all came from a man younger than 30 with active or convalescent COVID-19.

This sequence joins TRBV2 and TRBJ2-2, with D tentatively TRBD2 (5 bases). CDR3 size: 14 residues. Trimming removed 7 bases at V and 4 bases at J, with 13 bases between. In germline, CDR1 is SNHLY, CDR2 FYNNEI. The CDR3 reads CASILQGGTGELFF. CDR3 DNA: TGTGCCAGCATCCTTCAAGGAGGCACCGGGGAGCTGTTTTTT.

CDR3 in DNA: TGTGCCAGCAGTGACGGAGGGGCCCTCCAGCCCCAGCATTTT. This encodes CASSDGGALQPQHF. J is TRBJ1-5 and V is TRBV6-1; weak D call: TRBD1 (5 bases). Germline CDR1 is MNHNS and CDR2 is SASEGT. This CDR3 spans 14 amino acids. The V end was cut by 3 bases, the J end by 7 bases, with 13 bases between.

In DNA form, the CDR3 reads TGTGCCAGCAGCTTAAGGACAGGGCCCACAGATACGCAGTATTTT. Amino acid sequence: CASSLRTGPTDTQYF. This chain connects TRBV7-2 to TRBJ2-3, with 8 bases fitting TRBD1. CDR1 is SGHTA and CDR2 is FQGNSA in the germline V gene. The junction had 3 bases not matched to a gene; V was cut back by 2 bases and J by 2 bases. This CDR3 has 15 amino acids.

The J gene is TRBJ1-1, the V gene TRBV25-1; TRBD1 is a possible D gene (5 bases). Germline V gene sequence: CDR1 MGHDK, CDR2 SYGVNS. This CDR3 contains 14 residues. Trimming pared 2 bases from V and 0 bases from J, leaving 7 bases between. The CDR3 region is CASSETGLNTEAFF. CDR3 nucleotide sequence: TGTGCCAGCAGTGAAACAGGACTGAACACTGAAGCTTTCTTT.

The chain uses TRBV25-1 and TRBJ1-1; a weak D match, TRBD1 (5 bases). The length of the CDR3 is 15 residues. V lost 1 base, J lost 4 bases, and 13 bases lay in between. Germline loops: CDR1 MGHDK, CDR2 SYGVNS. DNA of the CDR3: TGTGCCAGCAGTGAATTCCGGGGGGAGGCCACTGAAGCTTTCTTT. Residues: CASSEFRGEATEAFF.

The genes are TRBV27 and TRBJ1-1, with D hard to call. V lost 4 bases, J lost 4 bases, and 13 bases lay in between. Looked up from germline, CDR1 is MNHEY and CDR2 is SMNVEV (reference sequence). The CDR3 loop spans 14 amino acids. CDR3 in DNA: TGTGCCAGCAGTTCTGCGGGGTTGAGCACTGAAGCTTTCTTT. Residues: CASSSAGLSTEAFF.

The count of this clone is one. The CDR3 DNA reads as TGCGCCAGCAGCCAGGCCGGGACAGGGGGCTTCTACGAGCAGTACTTC. Translated: CASSQAGTGGFYEQYF. The rearrangement joins TRBV4-1 to TRBJ2-7, with 12 nucleotides matching TRBD1. Germline loops: CDR1 MGHRA, CDR2 YSYEKL. The CDR3 extends over 16 amino acids. J gave up 3 bases and V 3 bases, and 6 bases lay outside the gene matches.

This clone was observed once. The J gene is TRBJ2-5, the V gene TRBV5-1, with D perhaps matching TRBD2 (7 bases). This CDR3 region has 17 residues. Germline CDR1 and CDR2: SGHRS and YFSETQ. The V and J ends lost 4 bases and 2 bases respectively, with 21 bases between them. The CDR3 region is CASSRAAGDRNQETQYF. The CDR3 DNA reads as TGCGCCAGCAGCCGCGCGGCGGGAGACAGGAATCAAGAGACCCAGTACTTC.

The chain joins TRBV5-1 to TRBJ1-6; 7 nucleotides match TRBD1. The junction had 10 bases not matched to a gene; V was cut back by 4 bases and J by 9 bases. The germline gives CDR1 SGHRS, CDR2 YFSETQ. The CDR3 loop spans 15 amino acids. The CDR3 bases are TGCGCCAGCAGCATGACAGGGCCTAGGGGTTCACCCCTCCACTTT. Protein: CASSMTGPRGSPLHF. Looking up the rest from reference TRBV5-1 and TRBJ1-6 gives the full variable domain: KAGVTQTPRYLIKTRGQQVTLSCSPISGHRSVSWYQQTPGQGLQFLFEYFSETQRNKGNFPGRFSGRQFSNSRSEMNVSTLELGDSALYLCASSMTGPRGSPLHFGNGTRLTVT.